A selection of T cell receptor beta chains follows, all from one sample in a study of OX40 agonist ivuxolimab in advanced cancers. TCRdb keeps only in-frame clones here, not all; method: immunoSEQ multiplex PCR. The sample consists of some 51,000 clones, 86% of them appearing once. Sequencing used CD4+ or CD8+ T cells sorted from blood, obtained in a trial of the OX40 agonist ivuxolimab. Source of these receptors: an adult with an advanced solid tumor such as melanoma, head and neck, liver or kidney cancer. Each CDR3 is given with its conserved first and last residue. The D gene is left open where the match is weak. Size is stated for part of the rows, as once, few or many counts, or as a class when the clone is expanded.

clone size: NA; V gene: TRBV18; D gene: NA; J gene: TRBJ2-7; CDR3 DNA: TGTGCCAGCTCATTCGCTCCGGCCAGTACCTACGAGCAGTACTTC; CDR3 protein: CASSFAPASTYEQYF
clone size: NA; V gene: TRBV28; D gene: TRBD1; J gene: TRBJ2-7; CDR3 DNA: TGTGCCAGCAGTTTAATACGGACAGGGGGTTACTACGAGCAGTACTTC; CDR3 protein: CASSLIRTGGYYEQYF
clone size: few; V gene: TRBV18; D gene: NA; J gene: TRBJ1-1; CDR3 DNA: TGTGCCAGCTCCCGTGGAGATGAAGCTTTCTTT; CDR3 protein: CASSRGDEAFF
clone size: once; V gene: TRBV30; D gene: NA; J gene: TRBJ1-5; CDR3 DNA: TGTGCCTGGAGTGTTGGGAATGGCAATCAGCCCCAGCATTTT; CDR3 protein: CAWSVGNGNQPQHF
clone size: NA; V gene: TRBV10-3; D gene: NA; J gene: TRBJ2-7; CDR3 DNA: TGTGCCATCAGTGCAGACTACGAGCAGTACTTC; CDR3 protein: CAISADYEQYF
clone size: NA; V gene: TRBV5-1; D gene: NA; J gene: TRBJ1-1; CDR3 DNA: TGCGCCAGCGCGTTTGCGGCTAACACTGAAGCTTTCTTT; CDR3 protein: CASAFAANTEAFF
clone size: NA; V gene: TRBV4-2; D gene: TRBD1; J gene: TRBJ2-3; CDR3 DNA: TGTGCCAGCAGCTTTTCCGACAGGGGTACAGATACGCAGTATTTT; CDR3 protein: CASSFSDRGTDTQYF
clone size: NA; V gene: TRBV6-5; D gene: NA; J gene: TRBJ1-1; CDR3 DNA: TGTGCCAGCAGCTCAGATCCGAGTGGAGCTTTCTTT; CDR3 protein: CASSSDPSGAFF
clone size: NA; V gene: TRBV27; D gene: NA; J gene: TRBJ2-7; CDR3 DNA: TGTGCCAGCACCCGCATTGTTGGGGGAGCTAACTCCTACGAGCAGTACTTC; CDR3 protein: CASTRIVGGANSYEQYF
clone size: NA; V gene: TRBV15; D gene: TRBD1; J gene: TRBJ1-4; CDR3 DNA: TGTGCCACCAGCAGGGACAGGGGACGCGAAAAACTGTTTTTT; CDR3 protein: CATSRDRGREKLFF
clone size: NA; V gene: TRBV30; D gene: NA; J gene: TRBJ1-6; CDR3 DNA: TGTGCCTGGAGCGGGAATAATTCACCCCTCCACTTT; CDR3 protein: CAWSGNNSPLHF
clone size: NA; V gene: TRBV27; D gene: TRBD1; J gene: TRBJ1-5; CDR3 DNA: TGTGCCAGCAGTTTCAGGGGGTGGCCGGGCAATCAGCCCCAGCATTTT; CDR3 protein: CASSFRGWPGNQPQHF
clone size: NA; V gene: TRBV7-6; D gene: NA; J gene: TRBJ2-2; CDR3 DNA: TGTGCCAGCAGCTTAGGTGCAGGTACCGGGGAGCTGTTTTTT; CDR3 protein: CASSLGAGTGELFF
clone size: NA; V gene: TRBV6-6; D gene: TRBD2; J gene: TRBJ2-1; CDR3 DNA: TGTGCCAGCAGATGGACTAGCGGGATAGCTGAGCAGTTCTTC; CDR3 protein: CASRWTSGIAEQFF
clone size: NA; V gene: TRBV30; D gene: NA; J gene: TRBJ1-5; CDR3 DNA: TGTGCCGGTAGTCTTGGCAATCAGCCCCAGCATTTT; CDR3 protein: CAGSLGNQPQHF
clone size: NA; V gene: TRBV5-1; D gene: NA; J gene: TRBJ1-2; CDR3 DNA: TGCGCCAGCAGCTTGGTCCCCCAGGGAAACTATGGCTACACCTTC; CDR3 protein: CASSLVPQGNYGYTF
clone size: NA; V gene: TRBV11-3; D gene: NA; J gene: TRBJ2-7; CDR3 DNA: TGTGCCACCCAGGGGCAGGGCTACGAGCAGTACTTC; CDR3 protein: CATQGQGYEQYF
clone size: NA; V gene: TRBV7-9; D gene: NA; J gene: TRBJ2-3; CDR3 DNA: TGTGCCAGCAGCGCAACCACAGATACGCAGTATTTT; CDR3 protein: CASSATTDTQYF
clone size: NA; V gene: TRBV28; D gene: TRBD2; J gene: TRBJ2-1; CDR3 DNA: TGTGCCAGCAGCCCACCGAGACTAGCGGGTATGTACGATGAGCAGTTCTTC; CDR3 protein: CASSPPRLAGMYDEQFF
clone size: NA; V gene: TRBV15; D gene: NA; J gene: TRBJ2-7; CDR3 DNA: TGTGCCACCAGCAGACTTAACTCCTACGAGCAGTACTTC; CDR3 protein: CATSRLNSYEQYF
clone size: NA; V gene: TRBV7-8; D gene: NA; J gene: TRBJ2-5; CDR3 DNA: TGTGCCAGCAGCTTAGTTCAGCCGGGACCAGAGACCCAGTACTTC; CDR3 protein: CASSLVQPGPETQYF
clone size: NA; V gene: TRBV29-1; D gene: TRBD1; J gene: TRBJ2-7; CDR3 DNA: TGCAGCGTTGAAGATTCCAGGGGGCCTACCTACGAGCAGTACTTC; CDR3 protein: CSVEDSRGPTYEQYF
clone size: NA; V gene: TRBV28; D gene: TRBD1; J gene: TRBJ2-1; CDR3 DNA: TGTGCCAGCAGTGCCCCTCCGGGACAGGGTAGTACTGAGCAGTTCTTC; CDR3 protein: CASSAPPGQGSTEQFF
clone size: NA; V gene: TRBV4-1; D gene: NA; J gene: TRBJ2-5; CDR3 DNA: TGCGCCAGCAGCCAAGCCGCTTTGGAGACCCAGTACTTC; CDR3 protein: CASSQAALETQYF
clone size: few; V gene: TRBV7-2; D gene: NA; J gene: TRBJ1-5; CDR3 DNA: TGTGCCAGCAGCCAGACCAAGGGGCAGCCCCAGCATTTT; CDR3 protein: CASSQTKGQPQHF
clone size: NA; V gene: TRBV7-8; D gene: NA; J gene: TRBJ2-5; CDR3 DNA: TGTGCCAGCAGCCCTCTGGGGACTGGCCAAGAGACCCAGTACTTC; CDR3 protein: CASSPLGTGQETQYF
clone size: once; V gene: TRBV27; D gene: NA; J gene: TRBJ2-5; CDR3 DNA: TGTGCCAGCAAGGAGGGCCGTTTGACTGAGACCCAGTACTTC; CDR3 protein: CASKEGRLTETQYF
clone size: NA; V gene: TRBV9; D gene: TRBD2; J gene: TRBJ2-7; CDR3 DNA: TGTGCCAGCAGCCAAGATAGCGGGAGCTCCTACGAGCAGTACTTC; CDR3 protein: CASSQDSGSSYEQYF
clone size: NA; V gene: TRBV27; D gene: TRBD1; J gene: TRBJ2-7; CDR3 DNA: TGTGCCAGCAGTCGTGGGACAGGGGGCTACGAGCAGTACTTC; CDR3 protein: CASSRGTGGYEQYF
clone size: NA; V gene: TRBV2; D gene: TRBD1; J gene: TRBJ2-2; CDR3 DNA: TGTGCCAGCCTTCTGACGCCCGGGACAGGGGGCCGGGCTTATACCGGGGAGCTGTTTTTT; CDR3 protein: CASLLTPGTGGRAYTGELFF
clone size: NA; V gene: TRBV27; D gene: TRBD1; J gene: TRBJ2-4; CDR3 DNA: TGTGCCAGCAGTTTCCGCCGTTCCGGACAGGACCGGACCAAAAACATTCAGTACTTC; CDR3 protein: CASSFRRSGQDRTKNIQYF
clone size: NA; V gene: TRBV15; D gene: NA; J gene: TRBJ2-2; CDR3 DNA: TGTGCCACCAGCAGAGAAGCGGGTTGGGCCGGGGAGCTGTTTTTT; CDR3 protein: CATSREAGWAGELFF
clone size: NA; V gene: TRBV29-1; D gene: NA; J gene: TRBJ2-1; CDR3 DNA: TGCAGCGTTGTCCAGGGACGCGACAATGAGCAGTTCTTC; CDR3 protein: CSVVQGRDNEQFF
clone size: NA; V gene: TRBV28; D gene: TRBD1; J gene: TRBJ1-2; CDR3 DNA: TGTGCCAGCAGTCTCTCCGGGACAGCCATCTATGGCTACACCTTC; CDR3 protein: CASSLSGTAIYGYTF
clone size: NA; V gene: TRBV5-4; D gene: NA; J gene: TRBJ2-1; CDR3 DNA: TGTGCCAGCAGCTCCGCGGGACTCATCTACAATGAGCAGTTCTTC; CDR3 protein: CASSSAGLIYNEQFF
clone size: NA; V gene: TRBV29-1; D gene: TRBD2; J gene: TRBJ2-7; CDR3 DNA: TGCAGCGTAAACACGGGAGGGGACGAGCAGTACTTC; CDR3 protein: CSVNTGGDEQYF
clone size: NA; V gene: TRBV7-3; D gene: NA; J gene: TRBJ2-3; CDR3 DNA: TGTGCCAGCAGCTTAACTCCGATGCCCCTTATACCAACAGATACGCAGTATTTT; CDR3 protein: CASSLTPMPLIPTDTQYF
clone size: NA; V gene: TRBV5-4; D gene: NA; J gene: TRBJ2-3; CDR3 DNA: TGTGCCAGCAGCTTGTCCGTGGGTCGGGATTTCGCAGATACGCAGTATTTT; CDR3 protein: CASSLSVGRDFADTQYF
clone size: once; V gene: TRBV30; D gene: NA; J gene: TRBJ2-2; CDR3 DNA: TGTGCCTGCTCTATCTTTGTACAGGGAGCCGGGGAGCTGTTTTTT; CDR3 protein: CACSIFVQGAGELFF
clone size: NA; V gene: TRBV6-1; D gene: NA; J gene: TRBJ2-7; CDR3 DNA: TGTGCCAGCAACCGGGGTGTCTCCTACGAGCAGTACTTC; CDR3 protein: CASNRGVSYEQYF
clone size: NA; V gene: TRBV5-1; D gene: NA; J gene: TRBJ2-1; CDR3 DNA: TGCGCCAGCAGCTTGGTGCTAGGCTCCTACAATGAGCAGTTCTTC; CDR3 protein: CASSLVLGSYNEQFF
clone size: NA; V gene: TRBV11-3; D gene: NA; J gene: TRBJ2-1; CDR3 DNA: TGTGCCAGCAGCTTATCGCGCGGATACAATGAGCAGTTCTTC; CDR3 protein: CASSLSRGYNEQFF
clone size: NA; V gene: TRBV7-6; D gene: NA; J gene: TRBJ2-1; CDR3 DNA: TGTGCCAGCAGCTTAACGGACAATGAGCAGTTCTTC; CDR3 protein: CASSLTDNEQFF
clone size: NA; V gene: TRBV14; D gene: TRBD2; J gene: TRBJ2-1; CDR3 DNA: TGTGCCAGCAGCCTACCCTCGGGACTAGCAAGATACAATGAGCAGTTCTTC; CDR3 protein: CASSLPSGLARYNEQFF
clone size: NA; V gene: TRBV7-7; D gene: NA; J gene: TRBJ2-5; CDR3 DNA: TGTGCTAGCAGCCCGGGGACAACTCAAGAGACCCAGTACTTC; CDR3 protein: CASSPGTTQETQYF
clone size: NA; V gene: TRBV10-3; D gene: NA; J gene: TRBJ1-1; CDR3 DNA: TGTGCCATCAGTGAGTCGAAGTATACGGAGAACACTGAAGCTTTCTTT; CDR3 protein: CAISESKYTENTEAFF
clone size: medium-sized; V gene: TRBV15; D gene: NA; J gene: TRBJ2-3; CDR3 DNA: TGTGCCACCAGCCCCTTAGGAGATACGCAGTATTTT; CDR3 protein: CATSPLGDTQYF
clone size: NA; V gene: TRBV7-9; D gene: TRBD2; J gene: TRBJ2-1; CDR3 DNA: TGTGCCAGCACCGATAGCCTCGGGAGGGCCGGGTTCGATGAGCAGTTCTTC; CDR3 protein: CASTDSLGRAGFDEQFF
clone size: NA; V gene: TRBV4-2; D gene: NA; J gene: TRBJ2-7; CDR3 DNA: TGTGCCAGCAGCCAAGATGTGGGATCCTACGAGCAGTACTTC; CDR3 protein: CASSQDVGSYEQYF
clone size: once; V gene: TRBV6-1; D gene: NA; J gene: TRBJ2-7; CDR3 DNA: TGTGCCAGCAGTGAATTCTACGAGCAGTACTTC; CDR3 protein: CASSEFYEQYF
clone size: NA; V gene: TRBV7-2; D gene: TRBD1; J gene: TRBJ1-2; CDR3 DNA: TGTGCCAGCAGCTTAGGCAGGGGGGGCGTGGGCTATGGCTACACCTTC; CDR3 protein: CASSLGRGGVGYGYTF
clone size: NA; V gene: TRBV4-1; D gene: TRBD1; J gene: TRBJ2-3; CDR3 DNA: TGCGCCAGCAGCCAGACAGGGAGCACAGATACGCAGTATTTT; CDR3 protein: CASSQTGSTDTQYF